This passage covers 28 T cell receptor beta chains from one sample sequenced in a study of OX40 agonist ivuxolimab in advanced cancers. Clones were sequenced by immunoSEQ multiplex PCR, and TCRdb holds only the in-frame ones, with some missing. In the table there are around 61,000 clones, 92% of which are singletons. Sample: CD4+ or CD8+ T cells sorted from blood, taken in a trial of the OX40 agonist ivuxolimab. These receptor sequences come from an adult with an advanced solid tumor such as melanoma, head and neck, liver or kidney cancer.

The chain recombines TRBV6-1 with TRBJ2-7; D is uncertain. Deletions cut 1 base from V and 3 bases from J, with 16 bases between. CDR1 is MNHNS, CDR2 SASEGT, per germline. The CDR3 totals 16 residues. CDR3 sequence reads: CASSEGVGGIGYEQYV. The CDR3, as DNA: TGTGCCAGCAGTGAAGGGGTTGGTGGGATTGGCTACGAGCAGTACGTC.

The chain is built from TRBV6-1 and TRBJ1-1, with no clear D. The CDR3 contains 14 residues. Per the germline V gene, CDR1 is MNHNS and CDR2 is SASEGT. Trimming cost V 3 bases and J 0 bases, with 8 bases left between them. In nucleotides, the CDR3 is TGTGCCAGCAGTGACGCAATAATGAACACTGAAGCTTTCTTT. It encodes CASSDAIMNTEAFF.

The chain carries TRBV7-8 and TRBJ2-3; D not resolved. Trimming took off 2 bases at V and 1 base at J, with 4 bases between the two ends. Looked up from germline, CDR1 is SGHVS and CDR2 is FQNEAQ. This CDR3 has 13 amino acids. The CDR3 coding sequence is TGTGCCAGCAGCTTATACCGCACAGATACGCAGTATTTT. Amino acid sequence: CASSLYRTDTQYF. Drawing the rest from reference TRBV7-8 and TRBJ2-3, the complete variable domain is GAGVSQSPRYKVAKRGQDVALRCDPISGHVSLFWYQQALGQGPEFLTYFQNEAQLDKSGLPSDRFFAERPEGSVSTLKIQRTQQEDSAVYLCASSLYRTDTQYFGPGTRLTVL.

The chain couples TRBV30 to TRBJ1-2, with a weak D call TRBD1 (6 bases). CDR1 is GTSNPN and CDR2 is SVGIG in the germline V gene (reference sequence). Deletions cut 5 bases from V and 7 bases from J, with 17 bases between. The CDR3 spans 13 residues. This CDR3 reads CAWDHGTIGGYTF. DNA for the CDR3: TGTGCCTGGGACCACGGGACAATAGGTGGCTACACCTTC.

With regard to this clone: Other nucleotide sequences in the sample specify the same CDR3. This chain connects TRBV20-1 to TRBJ1-2; D uncertain. The CDR3 covers 9 residues. V lost 6 bases to trimming and J lost 8 bases, with 7 bases between them. Germline loops: CDR1 DFQATT, CDR2 SNEGSKA (reference sequence). The DNA of the CDR3 is TGCAGTGCGCCGGGCGGCTACACCTTC. It codes for CSAPGGYTF.

The rearrangement joins TRBV20-1 to TRBJ2-5; D unclear. V was cut by 7 bases and J by 2 bases, with 5 bases left in between. Germline V gene sequence: CDR1 DFQATT, CDR2 SNEGSKA (reference sequence). The CDR3 is made up of 10 amino acids. The chain's CDR3 is CSGEQETQYF. The CDR3 DNA reads TGCAGTGGGGAACAAGAGACCCAGTACTTC.

The gene calls are TRBV15 and TRBJ1-2, with 7 bases aligning to TRBD1. Germline lookup yields CDR1 LNHNV and CDR2 YYDKDF (reference sequence). V trimming: 5 bases; J trimming: 4 bases; junction bases outside the gene matches: 13. The CDR3 contains 16 residues. The CDR3 nucleotides read TGTGCCACCAGCCCAGGGGGGGAAGACATTATCTATGGCTACACCTTC. Residues: CATSPGGEDIIYGYTF.

This clone was seen a few times. This rearrangement joins TRBV5-4 to TRBJ2-2; weak D call: TRBD2 (5 bases). CDR1 SGHNT and CDR2 YYREEE come from the germline V gene (reference sequence). This CDR3 region has 15 residues. Trimming cost V 0 bases and J 1 base, with 7 bases left between them. The CDR3: CASSLARGNTGELFF. The CDR3 DNA follows: TGTGCCAGCAGCTTGGCCCGGGGGAACACCGGGGAGCTGTTTTTT. Variable domain in full (rest from reference TRBV5-4 and TRBJ2-2): ETGVTQSPTHLIKTRGQQVTLRCSSQSGHNTVSWYQQALGQGPQFIFQYYREEENGRGNFPPRFSGLQFPNYSSELNVNALELDDSALYLCASSLARGNTGELFFGEGSRLTVL.

This sequence joins TRBV9 and TRBJ1-2, with unresolved D. Trimming shortened V by 7 bases and J by 5 bases, and 15 bases separated the two germline ends. Germline V gene data show CDR1 as SGDLS and CDR2 as YYNGEE. The CDR3 runs to 13 residues. In DNA form, the CDR3 reads TGTGCCAGCTCGACAACCCCCTCGTATGGCTACACCTTC. Translated, it gives CASSTTPSYGYTF.

This clone was seen a single time. The rearrangement joins TRBV28 to TRBJ1-5, with D possibly matching TRBD1 (5 bases). CDR1 is MDHEN and CDR2 is SYDVKM in the germline V gene. The CDR3 length is 15 residues. V shed 5 bases and J shed 0 bases, with 11 bases lying between them. CDR3 in DNA: TGTGCCAGCAGTCGGACACCTTATAGCAATCAGCCCCAGCATTTT. It encodes CASSRTPYSNQPQHF.

V usage is TRBV9 and J usage is TRBJ1-6; D is unresolved. Germline CDR1 is SGDLS and CDR2 is YYNGEE. The CDR3 totals 16 residues. The V gene lost 0 bases and the J gene lost 0 bases, with 7 bases spanning the gap. CDR3 amino acids: CASSVENPSYNSPLHF. CDR3 DNA sequence: TGTGCCAGCAGCGTAGAGAACCCCTCCTATAATTCACCCCTCCACTTT.

The genes are TRBV7-9 and TRBJ1-5, with no clear D. Germline assignment: CDR1 SEHNR and CDR2 FQNEAQ (reference sequence). The CDR3 covers 14 residues. The germline V and J ends were trimmed by 1 base and 4 bases, with 8 bases remaining between them. The CDR3 region is CASSLGGRNQPQHF. CDR3 nucleotides: TGTGCCAGCAGCTTAGGAGGAAGGAATCAGCCCCAGCATTTT.

The chain links TRBV28 to TRBJ1-6, with D possibly matching TRBD1 (5 bases). Trimming shortened V by 8 bases and J by 10 bases, and 12 bases separated the two germline ends. Germline V gives CDR1 MDHEN, CDR2 SYDVKM. There are 12 residues in the CDR3. CDR3 sequence (DNA): TGTGCCAGCCTTGCGGGGGAATCACCCCTCCACTTT. It codes for CASLAGESPLHF.

This clone occurred once. The rearrangement joins TRBV30 to TRBJ2-1; perhaps TRBD2 as D (6 bases). Germline V gene data show CDR1 as GTSNPN and CDR2 as SVGIG (reference sequence). V gave up 4 bases and J gave up 5 bases, with 15 bases separating them. The CDR3 spans 14 residues. Here the CDR3 DNA reads TGTGCCTGGAATTCGGGAGTTGGGGACAATGAGCAGTTCTTC. Protein: CAWNSGVGDNEQFF.

V usage is TRBV25-1 and J usage is TRBJ1-1; 10 nucleotides agree with TRBD1. The CDR3 is 16 residues long. Germline V gene data show CDR1 as MGHDK and CDR2 as SYGVNS. The junction had 11 bases not matched to a gene; V was cut back by 6 bases and J by 4 bases. The CDR3 DNA is TGTGCCAGCAGGAGACCGGGACAGGGGTTGGGCACTGAAGCTTTCTTT. Protein sequence: CASRRPGQGLGTEAFF.

The chain's CDR3 is CASSSGRTSGNQPQHF. CDR3 DNA: TGTGCCAGCAGCTCGGGAAGAACTAGCGGGAATCAGCCCCAGCATTTT. The rearrangement links TRBV6-6 to TRBJ1-5; no clear D. The length of the CDR3 is 16 residues. The V and J ends lost 6 bases and 4 bases respectively, with 19 bases between them. The germline V gene encodes CDR1 MNHNY and CDR2 SVGAGI (reference sequence).

This rearrangement joins TRBV6-5 to TRBJ1-5; 8 bases match TRBD1. Per germline, CDR1 MNHEY and CDR2 SVGAGI. Losses at the gene ends were 2 bases for V and 4 bases for J; bases not matched to a gene: 4. The CDR3 runs to 15 residues. The chain's CDR3 is CASSYTGGKNQPQHF. CDR3 nucleotides: TGTGCCAGCAGTTACACAGGGGGAAAAAATCAGCCCCAGCATTTT.

The CDR3 DNA is TGTGCCAGCTTGGACAAGATCTCTGGAAACACCATATATTTT. Protein sequence: CASLDKISGNTIYF. This sequence joins TRBV6-1 and TRBJ1-3, with a weak D call TRBD1 (5 bases). V lost 8 bases to trimming and J lost 0 bases, with 11 bases between them. Germline V gives CDR1 MNHNS, CDR2 SASEGT. This CDR3 has 14 amino acids.

This clone occurred once. The junction and the germline gene differ at one end; a read error may be behind it. The V gene is TRBV19, the J gene TRBJ1-5, with 9 bases lining up with TRBD1. The CDR3 is made up of 13 amino acids. CDR1 is LNHDA, CDR2 SQIVND, per germline (reference sequence). CDR3: CASSIGWTGEVYF. For the CDR3, the DNA is TGTGCCAGTAGTATTGGATGGACAGGGGAGGTTTATTTT.

CDR3 DNA sequence: TGTGCCAGCAGTGAGTGGGCGTTTGATGAGCAGTTCTTC. This encodes CASSEWAFDEQFF. The V and J genes are TRBV6-1 and TRBJ2-1; no firm D call. Trimming removed 3 bases from V and 8 bases from J, with 11 bases in between. Germline lookup yields CDR1 MNHNS and CDR2 SASEGT. The CDR3 totals 13 residues.

This chain connects TRBV11-1 to TRBJ2-6; 9 positions agree with TRBD2. V shed 2 bases and J 0 bases; nucleotides not matched to a gene: 5. Per germline, CDR1 SGHAT and CDR2 FQDESV (reference sequence). The CDR3 runs to 18 residues. The CDR3 sequence is CASSLNLAGPSGANVLTF. The CDR3 bases are TGTGCCAGCAGCTTAAATCTAGCGGGGCCCTCTGGGGCCAACGTCCTGACTTTC. The full variable domain, in which reference TRBV11-1 and TRBJ2-6 provide the parts outside the CDR3, is EAEVAQSPRYKITEKSQAVAFWCDPISGHATLYWYRQILGQGPELLVQFQDESVVDDSQLPKDRFSAERLKGVDSTLKIQPAELGDSAMYLCASSLNLAGPSGANVLTFGAGSRLTVL.

The chain has TRBV13 and TRBJ2-3; D unclear. Germline CDR1 reads PRHDT; CDR2 reads FYEKMQ (reference sequence). V was clipped by 1 base and J by 2 bases, with 1 base between them. This CDR3 has 12 amino acids. The CDR3 sequence is CASSLATDTQYF. The CDR3 coding sequence is TGTGCCAGCAGCTTAGCCACAGATACGCAGTATTTT.

The chain couples TRBV19 to TRBJ2-3, with D possibly being TRBD2 (5 bases). The V gene's germline CDR1 is LNHDA and CDR2 SQIVND (reference sequence). There are 16 residues in the CDR3. The V end was cut by 1 base, the J end by 4 bases, with 15 bases between. The CDR3: CASSIVSAERPDTQYF. CDR3 coding DNA: TGTGCCAGTAGTATAGTTAGCGCAGAAAGGCCAGATACGCAGTATTTT.

This chain joins TRBV28 and TRBJ1-2, with TRBD1 as a possible D gene (5 bases). Trimming shortened V by 5 bases and J by 5 bases, and 21 bases separated the two germline ends. The CDR3 consists of 16 residues. Germline lookup yields CDR1 MDHEN and CDR2 SYDVKM. CDR3 sequence (DNA): TGTGCCAGCAGTCCGGGCTCAGGGAAGGAGGAATATGGCTACACCTTC. It specifies CASSPGSGKEEYGYTF.

The rearrangement uses TRBV12-5 and TRBJ1-5; D is possibly TRBD1 (6 bases). The germline V and J ends were trimmed by 0 bases and 0 bases, with 15 bases remaining between them. The length of the CDR3 is 18 residues. CDR1 and CDR2 from the germline V gene are LGHNT and FRNRAP. CDR3 nucleotide sequence: TGTGCTAGTGGTTTGGTACGGACGGACAGCTATAGCAATCAGCCCCAGCATTTT. Translated, it gives CASGLVRTDSYSNQPQHF.

CDR3 DNA sequence: TGTGCCAGCAGTTTTGGTGAAAAACTGTTTTTT. Encoded protein: CASSFGEKLFF. This chain joins TRBV28 and TRBJ1-4, with no clear D. This CDR3 is built from 11 residues. The germline CDR1 and CDR2 sequences are MDHEN and SYDVKM. Trimming took off 3 bases at V and 7 bases at J, with 3 bases between the two ends.

The gene calls are TRBV27 and TRBJ1-5, with a weak D call TRBD1 (5 bases). There are 14 residues in the CDR3. V dropped 6 bases and J dropped 4 bases, with 13 bases sitting between them. CDR1 is MNHEY, CDR2 SMNVEV, per germline (reference sequence). CDR3 DNA sequence: TGTGCCAGCAGCGCCTACCAGGGAAATCAGCCCCAGCATTTT. It yields the protein CASSAYQGNQPQHF.

In regard to this clone: At one end the junction does not follow the germline gene, possibly because of a read error. The V gene is TRBV5-4, the J gene TRBJ2-6; tentatively, D is TRBD2 (6 bases). The CDR3 is 15 residues long. Germline lookup yields CDR1 SGHNT and CDR2 YYREEE (reference sequence). CDR3 DNA: TGTGCCAGCAGGTTGGAGGGCTCTGGGGCCAACGTCCTGACTTTC. Its translation: CASRLEGSGANVLTF.